Below, one TCR beta chain is given with its context. The antigen is unknown. Per sample, reverse transcription was split into eight reactions. TCRdb processed the 5' RACE reads again and assigns one entry to each CDR3 protein, with no DNA. The sample includes over 120,000 distinct CDR3 sequences. This sample was included in a study of monozygotic twins with inflammatory bowel disease. Study-level points and caveats: Repertoire similarity did not separate concordant from discordant twins, possibly from limited power. The inverse Simpson measure of TCRbeta diversity was lower in IBD patients than in healthy co-twins. Among T cells, the various subtypes were not distinguishable.

The CDR3 runs 14 residues. Germline V lookup: CDR1 KGHDR, CDR2 SFDVKD. This receptor was taken from a human donor with ulcerative colitis or Crohn's disease, or a healthy co-twin of an affected twin (not recorded which). The gene calls are TRBV24-1 and TRBJ2-5; TCRdb's assignment of TRBD1 cannot be checked, as there is no DNA. Sequencing was done on a sample of blood. The CDR3 loop is CATSDSGRGETQYF.